The rows below give T cell receptor beta chains drawn from one sample of a study of control samples from healthy donors and cancer patients. Sequenced by immunoSEQ multiplex PCR; TCRdb stores in-frame clones only, minus some. The table records over 150,000 clones, about 94% of them present only once. The material sequenced was blood. The receptor set was obtained from a man aged 35 to 55 in good health. The conserved cysteine and the conserved F or W are not part of the CDR3 here. A D gene is named only where the DNA matches it firmly.

j_gene | d_gene | v_gene | CDR3aa
TRBJ1-1 | NA | TRBV9 | ASSGWTAPNTEAF
TRBJ1-1 | NA | TRBV6-5 | ASARTSEGTEAF
TRBJ2-7 | TRBD1 | TRBV15 | ATSRDRGQSEQY
TRBJ2-5 | NA | TRBV30 | AWSDPPGGTRQETQY
TRBJ1-6 | TRBD1 | TRBV7-6 | ASSKQGNSPLH
TRBJ2-3 | NA | TRBV29-1 | SVPARGNTDTQY
TRBJ1-5 | NA | TRBV21-1 | ASSKEGDQPQH
TRBJ2-3 | TRBD1 | TRBV12-5 | ASGLGRGHSTDTQY
TRBJ2-1 | NA | TRBV5-4 | ASSYGGEQF
TRBJ2-2 | NA | TRBV7-8 | ASSSAGQRATGELF